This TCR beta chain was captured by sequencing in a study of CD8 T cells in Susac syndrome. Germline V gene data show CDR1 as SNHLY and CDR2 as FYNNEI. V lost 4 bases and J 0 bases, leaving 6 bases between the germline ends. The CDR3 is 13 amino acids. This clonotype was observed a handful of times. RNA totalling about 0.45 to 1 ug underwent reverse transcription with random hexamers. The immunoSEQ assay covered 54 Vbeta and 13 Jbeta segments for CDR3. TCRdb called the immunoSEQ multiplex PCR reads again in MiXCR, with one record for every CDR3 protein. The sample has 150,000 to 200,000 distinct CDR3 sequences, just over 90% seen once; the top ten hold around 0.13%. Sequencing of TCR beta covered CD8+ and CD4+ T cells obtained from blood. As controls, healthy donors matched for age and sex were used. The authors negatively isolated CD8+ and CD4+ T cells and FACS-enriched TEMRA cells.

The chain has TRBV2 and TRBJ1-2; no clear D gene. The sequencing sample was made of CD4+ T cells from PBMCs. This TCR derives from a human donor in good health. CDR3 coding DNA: TGTGCCAGCAGTGCCTTAGCTAACTATGGCTACACCTTC. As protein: CASSALANYGYTF.